The 25 T cell receptor beta chains below come from one sample, sequenced in a study of control samples from healthy donors and cancer patients. Sequencing used immunoSEQ multiplex PCR; TCRdb keeps in-frame clones, though not all of them. The sample holds over 100,000 clones, 92% seen once. The sequenced sample consisted of blood. These receptors came from a man younger than 35 in good health.

The chain links TRBV11-3 to TRBJ2-2; 10 bases fit TRBD1. This CDR3 is 16 amino acids long. Germline V gives CDR1 SGHNT, CDR2 YENEEA. J was trimmed by 5 bases and V by 4 bases; bases with no gene match: 7. The CDR3 region is CASSSPDRGRTGELFF. CDR3 DNA sequence: TGTGCCAGCAGCTCCCCGGACAGGGGGAGGACCGGGGAGCTGTTTTTT.

In nucleotides, the CDR3 is TGTGCCAGCAGCTCGACAGAGAATTCACCCCTCCACTTT. Its protein product is CASSSTENSPLHF. The V and J genes are TRBV5-6 and TRBJ1-6; tentative D call: TRBD1 (5 bases). Germline lookup yields CDR1 SGHDT and CDR2 YYEEEE. This CDR3 contains 13 residues. V gave up 3 bases and J gave up 7 bases, with 8 bases separating them.

The V gene is TRBV6-2 or TRBV6-3, the J gene TRBJ2-3; 8 bases match TRBD2. The germline V gene has CDR1 MNHEY and CDR2 SVGEGT. The CDR3 extends over 16 amino acids. V shed 0 bases and J 2 bases; nucleotides not matched to a gene: 4. DNA of the CDR3: TGTGCCAGCAGTTACTCGGTTAGCGGGAACACAGATACGCAGTATTTT. Residues: CASSYSVSGNTDTQYF.

The V and J genes are TRBV7-9 and TRBJ2-7; 7 nucleotides align to TRBD1. Per the germline V gene, CDR1 is SEHNR and CDR2 is FQNEAQ (reference sequence). This CDR3 contains 17 residues. V lost 5 bases, J lost 0 bases, and 13 bases stayed unmatched. CDR3 sequence: CASSASRTGQSSYEQYF. The CDR3 bases are TGTGCCAGCAGCGCGTCCCGAACGGGACAGAGCTCCTACGAGCAGTACTTC.

The rearrangement links TRBV10-3 to TRBJ1-3; perhaps TRBD1 as D (6 bases). CDR1 is ENHRY, CDR2 SYGVKD, per germline. Trimming left V 0 bases short and J 0 bases short, with 9 bases between. The CDR3 is 16 amino acids. CDR3 bases: TGTGCCATCAGTGAGTCGGGACACATCTCTGGAAACACCATATATTTT. Residues: CAISESGHISGNTIYF.

The chain joins TRBV11-3 to TRBJ1-1, with D hard to call. The length of the CDR3 is 12 residues. Germline values: CDR1 SGHNT, CDR2 YENEEA. Trimming took off 5 bases at V and 1 base at J, with 5 bases between the two ends. This chain's CDR3 is CASSGRNTEAFF. The CDR3 coding sequence is TGTGCCAGCAGCGGGAGGAACACTGAAGCTTTCTTT.

The chain carries TRBV4-2 and TRBJ2-1, with no clear D. This CDR3 is 13 amino acids long. In germline, CDR1 is LGHNA, CDR2 YNFKEQ. Trimming took 6 bases from V and 10 from J, leaving 16 bases between them. CDR3 DNA sequence: TGTGCCAGCAGTCCGGACGGTGTCAGGGAGCAGTTCTTC. Protein product: CASSPDGVREQFF.

With respect to this clone: One junction end disagrees with the germline gene, perhaps due to a read error. The V gene is TRBV4-1, the J gene TRBJ2-7; TRBD1 aligns across 8 bases. The CDR3 is made up of 14 amino acids. Germline lookup yields CDR1 MGHRA and CDR2 YSYEKL. The CDR3 region is CASSQLAGTGRQVF. For the CDR3, the DNA is TGCGCCAGCAGCCAGCTAGCCGGGACAGGCCGCCAGGTCTTC.

V and J are TRBV6-5 and TRBJ1-4, with D uncertain. The CDR3 covers 14 residues. Germline CDR1 is MNHEY and CDR2 is SVGAGI. The V end was cut by 6 bases, the J end by 0 bases, with 8 bases between. CDR3 sequence reads: CASRSGSTNEKLFF. Here the CDR3 DNA reads TGTGCCAGCAGATCAGGTTCAACTAATGAAAAACTGTTTTTT.

The chain couples TRBV7-2 to TRBJ1-1; D gene unclear. The CDR3 length is 15 residues. Deletions cut 5 bases from V and 2 bases from J, with 15 bases between. CDR1 and CDR2 from the germline V gene are SGHTA and FQGNSA. The CDR3 region is CTSSRWALENTEAFF. The CDR3 DNA sequence: TGTACCAGCAGCCGATGGGCACTGGAAAACACTGAAGCTTTCTTT.

CDR3 sequence reads: CASSAGQPTAGYTF. For the CDR3, the DNA is TGTGCCAGCAGTGCAGGACAGCCAACGGCTGGCTACACCTTC. This chain links TRBV6-6 with TRBJ1-2; a weak D match, TRBD1 (6 bases). The germline V gene has CDR1 MNHNY and CDR2 SVGAGI (reference sequence). V lost 5 bases, J lost 7 bases, and 17 bases lay in between. The CDR3 loop spans 14 amino acids.

This clone turned up a few times. This sequence joins TRBV11-2 and TRBJ1-1; possibly TRBD1 for D (5 bases). V gave up 4 bases and J gave up 4 bases, with 10 bases separating them. Germline values: CDR1 SGHAT, CDR2 FQNNGV. This CDR3 region has 13 residues. The DNA of the CDR3 is TGTGCCAGCAGCTCCCCGGGGGGCACTGAAGCTTTCTTT. Residues: CASSSPGGTEAFF. The variable domain in full, completed from reference TRBV11-2 and TRBJ1-1, reads EAGVAQSPRYKIIEKRQSVAFWCNPISGHATLYWYQQILGQGPKLLIQFQNNGVVDDSQLPKDRFSAERLKGVDSTLKIQPAKLEDSAVYLCASSSPGGTEAFFGQGTRLTVV.

This clone was recorded once. The V call is TRBV5-4, the J call TRBJ1-2; D not resolved. V lost 0 bases and J 0 bases, leaving 6 bases between the germline ends. The CDR3 is 14 residues long. Per germline, CDR1 SGHNT and CDR2 YYREEE (reference sequence). This CDR3 reads CASSLDSTNYGYTF. DNA for the CDR3: TGTGCCAGCAGCTTGGACAGCACTAACTATGGCTACACCTTC.

J is TRBJ1-2 and V is TRBV12-3 or TRBV12-4, with D possibly matching TRBD1 (5 bases). This CDR3 is built from 13 residues. V lost 4 bases and J 4 bases, leaving 10 bases between the germline ends. CDR3 amino acids: CASSSGIGYGYTF. The DNA for the CDR3 is TGTGCCAGCAGTTCAGGGATTGGCTATGGCTACACCTTC.

The chain is built from TRBV5-6 and TRBJ2-7, with D perhaps being TRBD1 or TRBD2 (5 bases each). Looked up from germline, CDR1 is SGHDT and CDR2 is YYEEEE. The CDR3 covers 13 residues. Trimming took 3 bases from V and 5 from J, leaving 12 bases between them. The CDR3, as DNA: TGTGCCAGCAGCTCGGGACCCCTTAACGAGCAGTACTTC. This translates into CASSSGPLNEQYF.

This chain uses TRBV27 with TRBJ2-1; D ambiguous. Germline V gives CDR1 MNHEY, CDR2 SMNVEV (reference sequence). Between the trimmed V and J ends, which lost 5 bases and 7 bases, there was a span of 12 bases. The CDR3 length is 13 residues. The CDR3 sequence: CASSPIDVNEQFF. CDR3 DNA sequence: TGTGCCAGCAGTCCCATTGATGTTAATGAGCAGTTCTTC.

V gene TRBV5-1 combines with J gene TRBJ1-2; D is uncertain. Germline V CDR1 and CDR2: SGHRS, YFSETQ. This CDR3 contains 13 residues. V lost 0 bases to trimming and J lost 8 bases, with 11 bases between them. The DNA for the CDR3 is TGCGCCAGCAGCTTGGCGGTGTCCCGGGGCTACACCTTC. Its translation: CASSLAVSRGYTF.

The chain uses TRBV7-9 and TRBJ2-5, with D possibly TRBD2 on 5 matching bases. Germline values: CDR1 SEHNR, CDR2 FQNEAQ (reference sequence). The CDR3 contains 12 residues. Trimming took 5 bases from V and 5 from J, leaving 9 bases between them. For the CDR3, the DNA is TGTGCCAGCAGCCCAGCGGAGGAGACCCAGTACTTC. Its protein is CASSPAEETQYF.

V and J are TRBV7-9 and TRBJ1-2; D is perhaps TRBD1 (5 bases). Germline loops: CDR1 SEHNR, CDR2 FQNEAQ (reference sequence). The CDR3 length is 15 residues. Trimming took 3 bases from V and 7 from J, leaving 18 bases between them. For the CDR3, the DNA is TGTGCCAGCAGCTTTATAAGGGGCCCTCTCGGTGGCTACACCTTC. It encodes CASSFIRGPLGGYTF.

This clone was seen only once. This chain connects TRBV5-4 to TRBJ2-3; 8 bases align to TRBD1. Trimming removed 1 base from V and 3 bases from J; junction bases left unmatched: 10. The CDR3 has 17 amino acids. Germline lookup yields CDR1 SGHNT and CDR2 YYREEE (reference sequence). Written as DNA, the CDR3 is TGTGCCAGCAGCTTGTTAAGGCGACAGGGGTCTACAGATACGCAGTATTTT. Translated: CASSLLRRQGSTDTQYF.

The chain recombines TRBV2 with TRBJ2-3; D is possibly TRBD2 (7 bases). This CDR3 has 16 amino acids. Germline lookup yields CDR1 SNHLY and CDR2 FYNNEI. V lost 3 bases and J 5 bases, leaving 18 bases between the germline ends. CDR3 residues: CASSEAGAPFGDTQYF. In DNA, the CDR3 is TGTGCCAGCAGTGAGGCGGGGGCCCCGTTTGGAGATACGCAGTATTTT. Looking up the rest from reference TRBV2 and TRBJ2-3 gives the full variable domain: EPEVTQTPSHQVTQMGQEVILRCVPISNHLYFYWYRQILGQKVEFLVSFYNNEISEKSEIFDDQFSVERPDGSNFTLKIRSTKLEDSAMYFCASSEAGAPFGDTQYFGPGTRLTVL.

The rearrangement links TRBV29-1 to TRBJ1-1; possible D gene TRBD1, 5 bases. Germline lookup yields CDR1 SQVTM and CDR2 ANQGSEA. The CDR3 length is 13 residues. V dropped 6 bases and J dropped 4 bases, with 15 bases sitting between them. The DNA for the CDR3 is TGCAGCGTCTCAGGGAGGAGGGCCACTGAAGCTTTCTTT. Its protein product is CSVSGRRATEAFF.

This rearrangement joins TRBV10-3 to TRBJ1-4, with TRBD1 matching 8 bases. The ends lost 10 bases at V and 8 bases at J; junction bases unmatched: 9. This CDR3 has 13 amino acids. Looked up from germline, CDR1 is ENHRY and CDR2 is SYGVKD. The CDR3 DNA sequence: TGTGCCAGCCACGGACAGGGAGGGGAAAAACTGTTTTTT. Its translation: CASHGQGGEKLFF.

CDR3 DNA: TGTGCCAGCTCACCAAGCCGCCAAGAGACCCAGTACTTC. Protein product: CASSPSRQETQYF. V is TRBV18 and J is TRBJ2-5; the D is unclear. Trimming removed 2 bases at V and 1 base at J, with 5 bases between. From germline, CDR1 is KGHSH and CDR2 LQKENI. The CDR3 is 13 amino acids.

The chain has TRBV5-3 and TRBJ2-7; TRBD1 matches at 10 bases. TRBV5-3 is an open reading frame whose function is uncertain. The CDR3 is made up of 19 amino acids. The ends lost 3 bases at V and 0 bases at J; junction bases unmatched: 15. CDR3 protein: CARSSRDRGFSYLSYEQYF. The CDR3 DNA sequence: TGTGCCAGAAGCTCTCGGGACAGGGGATTCTCCTATCTCTCCTACGAGCAGTACTTC.